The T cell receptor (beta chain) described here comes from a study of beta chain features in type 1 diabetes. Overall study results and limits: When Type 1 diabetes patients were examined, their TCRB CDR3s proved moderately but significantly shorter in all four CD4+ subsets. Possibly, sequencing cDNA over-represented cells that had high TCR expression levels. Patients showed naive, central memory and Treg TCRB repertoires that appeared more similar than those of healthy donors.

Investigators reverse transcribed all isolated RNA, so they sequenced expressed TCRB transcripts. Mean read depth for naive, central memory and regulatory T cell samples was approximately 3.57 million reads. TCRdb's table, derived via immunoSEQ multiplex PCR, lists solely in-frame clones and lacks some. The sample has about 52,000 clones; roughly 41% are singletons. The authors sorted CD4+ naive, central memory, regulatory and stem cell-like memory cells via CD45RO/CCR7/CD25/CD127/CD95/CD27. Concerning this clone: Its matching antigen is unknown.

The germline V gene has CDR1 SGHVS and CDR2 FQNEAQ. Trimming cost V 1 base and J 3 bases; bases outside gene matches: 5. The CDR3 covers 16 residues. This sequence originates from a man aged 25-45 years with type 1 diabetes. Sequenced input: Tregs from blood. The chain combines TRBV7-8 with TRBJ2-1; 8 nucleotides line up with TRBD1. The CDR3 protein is CASSLEWTGFYNEQFF. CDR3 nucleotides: TGTGCCAGCAGCTTAGAATGGACAGGGTTCTACAATGAGCAGTTCTTC.